This TCR beta chain came from a study of cytomegalovirus exposure and HLA in healthy donors. Across the whole study: The same platform used for the approximately 670 first-cohort repertoires was also used for the roughly 130 validation repertoires, as a later analysis reported.

Broader study findings: The classifier reportedly diagnosed cytomegalovirus status with high sensitivity and specificity. That first-cohort TCR clusters tended to co-occur in the 130 or so validation repertoires was found in a later analysis.

Clones were sequenced by immunoSEQ multiplex PCR, and TCRdb holds only the in-frame ones, with some missing. This table has roughly 100,000 clones, about 95% appearing once. As concerns this clone: What it binds is not known.

J was trimmed by 6 bases and V by 1 base; bases with no gene match: 10. The length of the CDR3 is 18 residues. CDR1 is SGHNT and CDR2 is YENEEA in the germline V gene. The specimen was PBMCs. The chain carries TRBV11-3 and TRBJ2-3; 13 nucleotides match TRBD2. The receptor's source is a young woman in good health and CMV-seronegative. DNA for the CDR3: TGTGCCAGCAGCTTAGTGAGCGCGGGACTAGCGGGGTCGGATACGCAGTATTTT. It codes for CASSLVSAGLAGSDTQYF.